One sample yielded the 23 T cell receptor beta chains listed below, sequenced in a study of blood T cell repertoires in COVID-19. Libraries were prepared by immunoSEQ multiplex PCR; TCRdb keeps only in-frame clonotypes and omits some of them. This table has approximately 150,000 clones, roughly 78% appearing once. Input material: peripheral blood. These receptors all stem from a woman aged 60-75 years with COVID-19, enrolled during active disease.

The rearrangement uses TRBV6-5 and TRBJ1-4; TRBD1 aligns across 8 bases. The V and J ends lost 2 bases and 3 bases, in that order; junction bases with no gene match: 5. This CDR3 spans 16 amino acids. Germline CDR1 is MNHEY and CDR2 is SVGAGI. CDR3 bases: TGTGCCAGCAGTTACCGGACAGGGCCCTCTAATGAAAAACTGTTTTTT. Its translation is CASSYRTGPSNEKLFF.

The genes are TRBV28 and TRBJ1-1; unclear D gene. CDR3 size: 14 residues. V was pared by 8 bases and J by 5 bases, with 18 bases between. Germline CDR1 MDHEN, CDR2 SYDVKM. The CDR3 here is CASCRGEVGTEAFF. In nucleotides, the CDR3 is TGTGCCAGCTGCCGTGGGGAGGTCGGAACTGAAGCTTTCTTT.

The chain joins TRBV6-2 or TRBV6-3 to TRBJ1-6, with TRBD1 identical over 9 bases. The CDR3 consists of 16 residues. Germline V gives CDR1 MNHEY, CDR2 SVGEGT. V was clipped by 6 bases and J by 5 bases; unmatched bases: 8. The CDR3 DNA sequence: TGTGCCAGCAGCCCGGGACAGGGCGCCAATAATTCACCCCTCCACTTT. This translates into CASSPGQGANNSPLHF.

The chain recombines TRBV5-1 with TRBJ2-2, with TRBD2 as a possible D gene (6 bases). Per germline, CDR1 SGHRS and CDR2 YFSETQ. Deletions cut 6 bases from V and 3 bases from J, with 18 bases between. This CDR3 region has 16 residues. In DNA, the CDR3 is TGCGCCAGCAACCCTTTTGGGCGGGGAGACACCGGGGAGCTGTTTTTT. Protein product: CASNPFGRGDTGELFF.

This chain joins TRBV21-1 and TRBJ2-7; TRBD2 is taken as the D call from the table, unchecked against the DNA. TRBV21-1 is a pseudogene. This CDR3 is 16 amino acids long. CDR3 bases: TGTGCCAGCAGCAAAGAGGGCACTAGGAGCTCCTACGAGCAGTACGTC. Protein product: CASSKEGTRSSYEQYV.

The V and J genes are TRBV7-8 and TRBJ2-6, with a weak D call TRBD1 (6 bases). Germline V lookup: CDR1 SGHVS, CDR2 FQNEAQ. V shed 8 bases and J shed 4 bases, with 15 bases lying between them. This CDR3 has 15 amino acids. CDR3 in DNA: TGTGCCAGCCTTCCAGGGGCAGCGGGGGCCAACGTCCTGACTTTC. It is translated as CASLPGAAGANVLTF.

There are a few counts of this clone. The chain employs TRBV6-5 and TRBJ2-7; 11 positions match TRBD2. The CDR3 totals 14 residues. V was clipped by 6 bases and J by 3 bases; unmatched bases: 4. Germline-derived CDR1 and CDR2 are MNHEY and SVGAGI. CDR3 protein: CASRLTSGNYEQYF. CDR3 coding DNA: TGTGCCAGCAGGCTGACTAGCGGGAACTACGAGCAGTACTTC.

The chain recombines TRBV10-3 with TRBJ2-5, with 9 bases matching TRBD2. The V segment lost 0 bases and the J segment 3 bases; nucleotides outside the gene matches: 5. CDR1 and CDR2 (germline): ENHRY, SYGVKD. The CDR3 is 16 residues long. CDR3 region: CAISESGSGGKETQYF. CDR3 bases: TGTGCCATCAGTGAGTCAGGAAGCGGGGGGAAAGAGACCCAGTACTTC.

Only a few counts were recorded for this clone. This chain links TRBV7-9 with TRBJ1-2; the D is unclear. CDR1 and CDR2 (germline): SEHNR, FQNEAQ (reference sequence). The CDR3 is made up of 14 amino acids. V lost 7 bases and J lost 4, with 16 bases in between. In nucleotides, the CDR3 is TGTGCCAGCACCGCAAAGGAGGTGGGCTATGGCTACACCTTC. It specifies CASTAKEVGYGYTF. The entire variable domain, with the rest obtained from reference TRBV7-9 and TRBJ1-2, is as follows: DTGVSQNPRHKITKRGQNVTFRCDPISEHNRLYWYRQTLGQGPEFLTYFQNEAQLEKSRLLSDRFSAERPKGSFSTLEIQRTEQGDSAMYLCASTAKEVGYGYTFGSGTRLTVV.

The chain joins TRBV6-1 to TRBJ1-2, with 10 bases identical to TRBD1. Germline trimming cut 7 bases from V and 5 bases from J; bases unmatched to any gene: 10. CDR1 is MNHNS and CDR2 is SASEGT in the germline V gene. The CDR3 runs 15 residues. CDR3 sequence (DNA): TGTGCCAGCACTACCGGGACAGGGGTGACTTATGGCTACACCTTC. It encodes CASTTGTGVTYGYTF.

DNA of the CDR3: TGTGCCAGCAGCTCCACCGGGACTAGCGGCGGCTCTTATACGCAGTATTTT. Translating gives CASSSTGTSGGSYTQYF. This sequence joins TRBV11-3 and TRBJ2-3; TRBD2 matches 11 bases. V shed 4 bases and J 7 bases; nucleotides not matched to a gene: 13. CDR3 length: 17 residues. The germline gives CDR1 SGHNT, CDR2 YENEEA.

The gene calls are TRBV6-5 and TRBJ1-5; no firm D call. In germline, CDR1 is MNHEY, CDR2 SVGAGI. Trimming removed 6 bases from V and 0 bases from J, with 9 bases in between. There are 14 residues in the CDR3. The CDR3 nucleotides read TGTGCCAGCAGCCGAGGCCTTAGCAATCAGCCCCAGCATTTT. The encoded protein is CASSRGLSNQPQHF.

The J gene is TRBJ1-5, the V gene TRBV19; D is perhaps TRBD1 (6 bases). Germline lookup yields CDR1 LNHDA and CDR2 SQIVND (reference sequence). This CDR3 is 14 amino acids long. Between the trimmed V and J ends, which lost 6 bases and 5 bases, there was a span of 14 bases. The CDR3 DNA is TGTGCCAGTAGCCCTCAACAGGGACATCAGCCCCAGCATTTT. Residues: CASSPQQGHQPQHF.

The chain employs TRBV12-3 or TRBV12-4 and TRBJ1-2, with D unclear. Trimming took off 2 bases at V and 8 bases at J, with 12 bases between the two ends. The CDR3 covers 13 residues. The CDR3 DNA follows: TGTGCCAGCAGTTTAACCCGGGGAGGGGGCTACACCTTC. This sequence encodes CASSLTRGGGYTF.

On this clone: This specimen includes other DNA sequences encoding the same CDR3. The V call is TRBV6-1, the J call TRBJ2-7; tentatively, D is TRBD1 (5 bases). The CDR3 is 12 residues long. Trimming removed 2 bases at V and 3 bases at J, with 5 bases between. Per the germline V gene, CDR1 is MNHNS and CDR2 is SASEGT. The CDR3 loop reads CASSEQGYEQYF. The DNA of the CDR3 is TGTGCCAGCAGTGAACAGGGCTACGAGCAGTACTTC.

V is TRBV30 and J is TRBJ2-1; no firm D call. CDR3 length equals 13 residues. In germline, CDR1 is GTSNPN, CDR2 SVGIG (reference sequence). V lost 0 bases to trimming and J lost 8 bases, with 11 bases between them. The CDR3 DNA sequence: TGTGCCTGGAGTGTACGAGGAGCCGATGAGCAGTTCTTC. Protein sequence: CAWSVRGADEQFF.

The chain joins TRBV29-1 to TRBJ2-7; 8 positions agree with TRBD1. Germline V CDR1 and CDR2: SQVTM, ANQGSEA. This CDR3 comprises 14 residues. V was pared by 0 bases and J by 6 bases, with 7 bases of the junction left unmatched. The CDR3 DNA is TGCAGCGTTGAAGATTGGGCTACAGGGGGCGAGCAGTACTTC. Translation: CSVEDWATGGEQYF.

This clone was recorded many times. The V and J genes are TRBV9 and TRBJ2-5; TRBD1 might be the D (5 bases). Germline assignment: CDR1 SGDLS and CDR2 YYNGEE. CDR3 length equals 14 residues. Between the trimmed V and J ends, which lost 0 bases and 5 bases, there was a span of 11 bases. CDR3 sequence reads: CASSVGQNRETQYF. For the CDR3, the DNA is TGTGCCAGCAGCGTAGGACAGAATAGGGAGACCCAGTACTTC.

This clone was found a few times. CDR3 region: CASGEPPLAYSPDTQYF. DNA for the CDR3: TGTGCCAGCGGCGAGCCCCCACTAGCGTATTCCCCAGATACGCAGTATTTT. This chain connects TRBV9 to TRBJ2-3; TRBD2 aligns across 7 bases. In germline, CDR1 is SGDLS, CDR2 YYNGEE. This CDR3 has 17 amino acids. Germline trimming cut 7 bases from V and 4 bases from J; bases unmatched to any gene: 18.

The CDR3 is CASSSRQGISFGYTF. CDR3 nucleotide sequence: TGTGCCAGCAGCTCCCGACAGGGGATTTCTTTCGGCTACACCTTC. This sequence joins TRBV5-5 and TRBJ1-2; the match to TRBD1 covers 8 bases. The CDR3 is made up of 15 amino acids. V lost 3 bases and J lost 8; bases outside the gene matches: 12. Germline V gene lookup returns CDR1 SGHKS and CDR2 YYEKEE (reference sequence). Full variable domain (rest looked up from reference TRBV5-5 and TRBJ1-2): DAGVTQSPTHLIKTRGQQVTLRCSPISGHKSVSWYQQVLGQGPQFIFQYYEKEERGRGNFPDRFSARQFPNYSSELNVNALLLGDSALYLCASSSRQGISFGYTFGSGTRLTVV.

The sample holds a few counts of this clone. This chain connects TRBV3-1 (or the pseudogene TRBV3-2) to TRBJ1-1; 9 positions agree with TRBD1. Trimming removed 3 bases from V and 4 bases from J; junction bases left unmatched: 3. The CDR3 totals 14 residues. Germline V gene sequence: CDR1 LGHDT, CDR2 YNNKEL (reference sequence). CDR3 protein: CASSHVTGGTEAFF. Here the CDR3 DNA reads TGTGCCAGCAGCCATGTGACAGGGGGCACTGAAGCTTTCTTT.

This chain links TRBV4-1 with TRBJ2-7; D is perhaps TRBD1 (6 bases). The CDR3 has 17 amino acids. V was shortened by 0 bases and J by 4 bases, with 19 bases between the two germline ends. Germline V gene sequence: CDR1 MGHRA, CDR2 YSYEKL. Here the CDR3 DNA reads TGCGCCAGCAGCCAAGAGTGCGGCCCGGACAGCCCGTACGAGCAGTACGTC. Translated: CASSQECGPDSPYEQYV.

The chain has TRBV7-8 and TRBJ2-3; D ambiguous. Germline V gene sequence: CDR1 SGHVS, CDR2 FQNEAQ. The CDR3 totals 13 residues. Deletions cut 0 bases from V and 4 bases from J, with 5 bases between. As DNA, the CDR3 is TGTGCCAGCAGCTTAGCAGGAGCAGATACGCAGTATTTT. Translating gives CASSLAGADTQYF.